The clone carrying this T cell receptor (beta chain) was found once. Its specificity is unknown. The trim removed 1 base at V and 2 bases at J, leaving 5 bases unmatched. The CDR3 has 18 residues. CDR1 is LNHDA, CDR2 SQIVND, per germline (reference sequence). The source of the sample is a study of T cell responses to AZD1222 COVID-19 vaccine. Clones were read by immunoSEQ multiplex PCR, and TCRdb kept only the in-frame ones, dropping some. The sample contains some 130,000 clones, less than 95% of which appear only once. Study results and caveats: Donors skewed white British and female; clonal diversity was possibly underestimated. Seropositive AZD1222 recipients at baseline numbered only five or six.

The sample consisted of peripheral blood, taken on day 0 of AZD1222 vaccination. The source of this sequence is an adult in good health. This chain joins TRBV19 and TRBJ2-1; 13 nucleotides agree with TRBD2. The CDR3 DNA reads as TGTGCCAGTAGTATAGGACTAGCGGGGGGCAGGACCTACAATGAGCAGTTCTTC. Encoded protein: CASSIGLAGGRTYNEQFF.